The 11 T cell receptor beta chains below come from one sample, sequenced in a study of OX40 agonist ivuxolimab in advanced cancers. The protocol was immunoSEQ multiplex PCR, while the TCRdb copy is restricted to in-frame clones and leaves out a portion. The sample lists approximately 84,000 clones; about 92% were seen once. This specimen consisted of CD4+ or CD8+ T cells sorted from blood, obtained in a trial of the OX40 agonist ivuxolimab. The receptors derive from an adult with an advanced solid tumor such as melanoma, head and neck, liver or kidney cancer.

The rearrangement uses TRBV6-1 and TRBJ2-1, with 9 nucleotides matching TRBD1. Germline V gene data show CDR1 as MNHNS and CDR2 as SASEGT. V shed 6 bases and J 8 bases; nucleotides not matched to a gene: 5. The CDR3 totals 13 residues. CDR3 sequence reads: CASRDRGIDEQFF. As DNA, the CDR3 is TGTGCCAGCAGGGACAGGGGAATCGATGAGCAGTTCTTC.

V is TRBV7-8 and J is TRBJ1-2, with 7 bases matching TRBD1. V gave up 5 bases and J gave up 2 bases; unmatched junction bases: 11. The CDR3 covers 16 residues. CDR1 is SGHVS and CDR2 is FQNEAQ in the germline V gene. Written as DNA, the CDR3 is TGTGCCAGCAGCCGTGTGTCGGGACAGCCAAACTATGGCTACACCTTC. As protein: CASSRVSGQPNYGYTF.

The chain links TRBV6-4 to TRBJ2-6; 10 positions agree with TRBD1. In germline, CDR1 is MRHNA, CDR2 SNTAGT. J gave up 1 base and V 2 bases, and 8 bases lay outside the gene matches. This CDR3 region has 19 residues. The CDR3 here is CASSDNYGQGGSGANVLTF. The CDR3 nucleotides read TGTGCCAGCAGTGACAATTACGGACAGGGGGGATCTGGGGCCAACGTCCTGACTTTC.

The rearrangement links TRBV25-1 to TRBJ2-2; D assignment may be TRBD1 or TRBD2 (5 bases each). The CDR3 has 14 amino acids. Germline CDR1 reads MGHDK; CDR2 reads SYGVNS. With 6 bases removed from V and 4 bases from J, the gap between germline ends came to 12 bases. The CDR3: CASRGVGGTGELFF. The CDR3, as DNA: TGTGCCAGCAGGGGGGTGGGTGGCACCGGGGAGCTGTTTTTT.

The chain recombines TRBV7-9 with TRBJ2-1; possibly TRBD2 for D (7 bases). CDR1 is SEHNR and CDR2 is FQNEAQ in the germline V gene (reference sequence). V shed 5 bases and J shed 2 bases, with 19 bases lying between them. This CDR3 spans 17 amino acids. Here the CDR3 reads CASSHPRLAGAYNEQFF. CDR3 nucleotide sequence: TGTGCCAGCAGCCACCCCCGACTAGCAGGGGCCTACAATGAGCAGTTCTTC.

V gene TRBV5-1 combines with J gene TRBJ2-1; D gene unclear. Germline lookup yields CDR1 SGHRS and CDR2 YFSETQ. This CDR3 has 11 amino acids. With 4 bases removed from V and 5 bases from J, the gap between germline ends came to 4 bases. CDR3 sequence reads: CASSRNNEQFF. The CDR3 DNA follows: TGCGCCAGCAGCCGCAACAATGAGCAGTTCTTC.

This chain uses TRBV9 with TRBJ2-3; TRBD1 might be the D (6 bases). The germline gives CDR1 SGDLS, CDR2 YYNGEE. This CDR3 is built from 16 residues. V was shortened by 0 bases and J by 5 bases, with 16 bases between the two germline ends. The CDR3 DNA is TGTGCCAGCAGCGTAGTATCAGGCAGGGGTCAAGATACGCAGTATTTT. This encodes CASSVVSGRGQDTQYF.

The chain has TRBV30 and TRBJ2-7; TRBD1 is a possible D gene (6 bases). From germline, CDR1 is GTSNPN and CDR2 SVGIG (reference sequence). The CDR3 length is 12 residues. The CDR3 reads CAAGTLTYEQYF. In DNA, the CDR3 is TGTGCGGCAGGGACACTCACCTACGAGCAGTACTTC.

This clone turned up a few times. The chain joins TRBV2 to TRBJ2-7; TRBD1 aligns across 7 bases. The CDR3 is 14 residues long. V shed 6 bases and J 7 bases; nucleotides not matched to a gene: 12. Germline-derived CDR1 and CDR2 are SNHLY and FYNNEI. CDR3 DNA: TGTGCCAGCAGGCTAGGGGGCGAGGTAGGGGAGCAGTACTTC. Translated: CASRLGGEVGEQYF.

The chain joins TRBV19 to TRBJ1-2, with D uncertain. CDR3 length: 12 amino acids. CDR1 is LNHDA, CDR2 SQIVND, per germline (reference sequence). V shed 7 bases and J shed 6 bases, with 12 bases lying between them. The CDR3 DNA sequence: TGTGCCAGTAAGGGAGTTTTTGATGGCTACACCTTC. This codes for CASKGVFDGYTF.

This chain uses TRBV2 with TRBJ2-1, with unresolved D. The CDR3 loop spans 13 amino acids. The V end was cut by 1 base, the J end by 6 bases, with 7 bases between. Germline V gives CDR1 SNHLY, CDR2 FYNNEI. CDR3 protein: CASSEEAINEQFF. The CDR3 DNA is TGTGCCAGCAGTGAAGAGGCCATCAATGAGCAGTTCTTC.